These T cell receptor beta chains were read from a single sample in a study of shared clonotypes between healthy human individuals. Measured with immunoSEQ multiplex PCR; TCRdb has only the in-frame clones, and not every one. The sample lists 2,500,000 or so clones, 80% to 95% occurring once. Material for sequencing was naive CD4+ T cells from PBMCs. These receptors came from a man between 18 and 35 years old in good health. Some clones in this sample may be carry-over from other donors' samples. Both conserved end residues are part of each CDR3. The order of the fields is J gene, V gene, clone size, D gene, CDR3 protein, CDR3 DNA. D genes are given only for firm matches. Rows give clone size only sometimes, using once, few, many, or a class for an expanded clone.

J gene: TRBJ1-2; V gene: TRBV19; clone size: NA; D gene: NA; CDR3 protein: CASSMKGAYGYTF; CDR3 DNA: TGTGCCAGTAGTATGAAGGGCGCCTATGGCTACACCTTC
J gene: TRBJ2-3; V gene: TRBV4-1; clone size: NA; D gene: TRBD2; CDR3 protein: CASSQEGGREAQYF; CDR3 DNA: TGCGCCAGCAGCCAAGAGGGCGGGAGAGAGGCGCAGTATTTT
J gene: TRBJ2-1; V gene: TRBV9; clone size: NA; D gene: NA; CDR3 protein: CASSPSEVPNYNEQFF; CDR3 DNA: TGTGCCAGCAGCCCCTCGGAGGTCCCGAACTACAATGAGCAGTTCTTC
J gene: TRBJ2-7; V gene: TRBV10-2; clone size: NA; D gene: TRBD2; CDR3 protein: CASSEIRLAGGREQYF; CDR3 DNA: TGCGCCAGCAGTGAGATTCGCCTAGCGGGAGGGAGGGAGCAGTACTTC
J gene: TRBJ2-1; V gene: TRBV5-1; clone size: NA; D gene: TRBD2; CDR3 protein: CASRTSGSHNEQFF; CDR3 DNA: TGCGCCAGCAGAACGAGCGGGAGTCACAATGAGCAGTTCTTC
J gene: TRBJ2-5; V gene: TRBV7-9; clone size: NA; D gene: NA; CDR3 protein: CASSFYRTVQETQYF; CDR3 DNA: TGTGCCAGCAGCTTCTATCGGACTGTACAAGAGACCCAGTACTTC
J gene: TRBJ2-1; V gene: TRBV7-2; clone size: NA; D gene: TRBD2; CDR3 protein: CASSRGTSGTYNEQFF; CDR3 DNA: TGTGCCAGCAGCCGCGGGACTAGCGGGACGTACAATGAGCAGTTCTTC
J gene: TRBJ2-1; V gene: TRBV27; clone size: NA; D gene: TRBD2; CDR3 protein: CASNPLAGGPTEQFF; CDR3 DNA: TGTGCCAGCAACCCTCTAGCGGGAGGGCCCACCGAGCAGTTCTTC
J gene: TRBJ1-4; V gene: TRBV19; clone size: NA; D gene: NA; CDR3 protein: CASSFIRDDEKLFF; CDR3 DNA: TGTGCCAGTAGTTTCATCCGGGACGATGAAAAACTGTTTTTT
J gene: TRBJ2-3; V gene: TRBV7-9; clone size: NA; D gene: TRBD2; CDR3 protein: CASSLISGGPPDTQYF; CDR3 DNA: TGTGCCAGCAGCTTAATATCGGGAGGTCCGCCGGATACGCAGTATTTT
J gene: TRBJ2-5; V gene: TRBV5-1; clone size: NA; D gene: TRBD2; CDR3 protein: CASSLATGGQETQYF; CDR3 DNA: TGCGCCAGCAGCTTGGCTACGGGGGGCCAAGAGACCCAGTACTTC
J gene: TRBJ1-1; V gene: TRBV2; clone size: NA; D gene: NA; CDR3 protein: CASSKDSWTEAFF; CDR3 DNA: TGTGCCAGCAGCAAGGACAGTTGGACTGAAGCTTTCTTT
J gene: TRBJ1-2; V gene: TRBV30; clone size: NA; D gene: NA; CDR3 protein: CAWRFAGGHGYTF; CDR3 DNA: TGTGCCTGGAGATTCGCGGGGGGCCATGGCTACACCTTC
J gene: TRBJ1-1; V gene: TRBV5-1; clone size: NA; D gene: NA; CDR3 protein: CASSPGHPGTEAFF; CDR3 DNA: TGCGCCAGCAGCCCTGGACATCCGGGGACTGAAGCTTTCTTT
J gene: TRBJ2-3; V gene: TRBV10-1; clone size: NA; D gene: TRBD1; CDR3 protein: CASSALQGARSTDTQYF; CDR3 DNA: TGCGCCAGCAGTGCACTACAGGGGGCAAGAAGCACAGATACGCAGTATTTT
J gene: TRBJ2-4; V gene: TRBV28; clone size: NA; D gene: TRBD2; CDR3 protein: CASSLSLGGGRASVLAKNIQYF; CDR3 DNA: TGTGCCAGCAGTTTATCCCTCGGGGGGGGTCGCGCTAGCGTTCTAGCCAAAAACATTCAGTACTTC
J gene: TRBJ2-7; V gene: TRBV6-5; clone size: NA; D gene: TRBD2; CDR3 protein: CASSDGLAGVYEQYF; CDR3 DNA: TGTGCCAGCAGCGACGGACTAGCGGGAGTCTACGAGCAGTACTTC
J gene: TRBJ2-5; V gene: TRBV7-6; clone size: NA; D gene: TRBD2; CDR3 protein: CASSRGGLDQETQYF; CDR3 DNA: TGTGCCAGCAGCCGGGGGGGACTAGACCAAGAGACCCAGTACTTC
J gene: TRBJ2-1; V gene: TRBV28; clone size: NA; D gene: TRBD2; CDR3 protein: CASNHGVAGDGFF; CDR3 DNA: TGTGCCAGCAACCACGGGGTAGCGGGAGACGGGTTCTTC
J gene: TRBJ1-4; V gene: TRBV28; clone size: NA; D gene: NA; CDR3 protein: CASSLAVEPGGEKLFF; CDR3 DNA: NA
J gene: TRBJ1-6; V gene: TRBV6-4; clone size: NA; D gene: NA; CDR3 protein: CASSPQGILRSYNSPLHF; CDR3 DNA: TGTGCCAGCAGCCCCCAAGGGATTCTCCGTTCCTATAATTCACCCCTCCACTTT
J gene: TRBJ2-1; V gene: TRBV7-2; clone size: NA; D gene: NA; CDR3 protein: CASSLGRDNEQFF; CDR3 DNA: TGTGCCAGCAGCTTAGGACGGGACAATGAGCAGTTCTTC
J gene: TRBJ2-1; V gene: TRBV2; clone size: NA; D gene: TRBD2; CDR3 protein: CASRGAGGARQFF; CDR3 DNA: TGTGCCAGCCGGGGGGCGGGAGGAGCTCGGCAGTTCTTC
J gene: TRBJ2-7; V gene: TRBV11-2; clone size: NA; D gene: NA; CDR3 protein: CASSSAGTVNYEQYF; CDR3 DNA: TGTGCCAGCAGCTCGGCCGGGACTGTGAACTACGAGCAGTACTTC
J gene: TRBJ2-7; V gene: TRBV6-4; clone size: NA; D gene: TRBD2; CDR3 protein: CASREEGSGRARYEQYF; CDR3 DNA: TGTGCCAGCAGGGAGGAAGGTAGCGGGAGGGCCCGGTACGAGCAGTACTTC
J gene: TRBJ1-2; V gene: TRBV7-9; clone size: NA; D gene: TRBD1; CDR3 protein: CASSMTGGDGYTF; CDR3 DNA: TGTGCCAGCAGCATGACAGGGGGGGATGGCTACACCTTC
J gene: TRBJ2-1; V gene: TRBV18; clone size: NA; D gene: TRBD1; CDR3 protein: CASSPYQTGEWSEQFF; CDR3 DNA: TGTGCCAGCTCACCATACCAAACAGGGGAATGGAGTGAGCAGTTCTTC
J gene: TRBJ2-5; V gene: TRBV29-1; clone size: NA; D gene: TRBD1; CDR3 protein: CSVEQGAETQYF; CDR3 DNA: TGCAGCGTTGAACAGGGGGCCGAGACCCAGTACTTC
J gene: TRBJ1-2; V gene: TRBV10-3; clone size: NA; D gene: NA; CDR3 protein: CAITPGSGYYGYTF; CDR3 DNA: TGTGCCATCACACCGGGCTCCGGATATTATGGCTACACCTTC
J gene: TRBJ2-3; V gene: TRBV30; clone size: NA; D gene: NA; CDR3 protein: CAWSVWTVTDTQYF; CDR3 DNA: TGTGCCTGGAGTGTATGGACAGTGACAGATACGCAGTATTTT
J gene: TRBJ1-1; V gene: TRBV30; clone size: NA; D gene: NA; CDR3 protein: CAWSVPGGQAFF; CDR3 DNA: TGTGCCTGGAGTGTACCGGGGGGGCAAGCTTTCTTT
J gene: TRBJ2-2; V gene: TRBV7-3; clone size: NA; D gene: NA; CDR3 protein: CASSPGTAGTGELFF; CDR3 DNA: TGTGCCAGCAGCCCCGGGACAGCGGGGACCGGGGAGCTGTTTTTT
J gene: TRBJ2-7; V gene: TRBV7-2; clone size: NA; D gene: NA; CDR3 protein: CASSAGGHYEQYF; CDR3 DNA: TGTGCCAGCAGCGCCGGTGGCCACTACGAGCAGTACTTC
J gene: TRBJ1-5; V gene: TRBV2; clone size: few; D gene: NA; CDR3 protein: CASSGLQGGNQPQHF; CDR3 DNA: TGTGCCAGCAGTGGATTACAGGGAGGCAATCAGCCCCAGCATTTT
J gene: TRBJ1-4; V gene: TRBV11-2; clone size: NA; D gene: NA; CDR3 protein: CASSLLVGEKLFF; CDR3 DNA: TGTGCCAGCAGCTTATTGGTGGGGGAAAAACTGTTTTTT
J gene: TRBJ2-3; V gene: TRBV5-8; clone size: NA; D gene: NA; CDR3 protein: CAGNRVTDTQYF; CDR3 DNA: TGTGCCGGCAACAGGGTAACGGATACGCAGTATTTT
J gene: TRBJ1-1; V gene: TRBV5-1; clone size: once; D gene: TRBD1; CDR3 protein: CASSPGQGFITEAFF; CDR3 DNA: TGCGCCAGCAGCCCGGGACAGGGGTTCATCACTGAAGCTTTCTTT
J gene: TRBJ2-3; V gene: TRBV11-3; clone size: NA; D gene: TRBD2; CDR3 protein: CASSLAGRAADTQYF; CDR3 DNA: TGTGCCAGCAGCTTAGCCGGGAGGGCCGCAGATACGCAGTATTTT
J gene: TRBJ2-3; V gene: TRBV18; clone size: NA; D gene: TRBD2; CDR3 protein: CASSPLVPGGLTDTQYF; CDR3 DNA: TGTGCCAGCTCACCACTCGTCCCGGGAGGGTTAACAGATACGCAGTATTTT
J gene: TRBJ2-3; V gene: TRBV7-8; clone size: NA; D gene: NA; CDR3 protein: CASSLWQDSSTDTQYF; CDR3 DNA: TGTGCCAGCAGCTTGTGGCAGGATTCGAGCACAGATACGCAGTATTTT
J gene: TRBJ2-1; V gene: TRBV6-4; clone size: NA; D gene: NA; CDR3 protein: CASSELAPGGEQFF; CDR3 DNA: TGTGCCAGCAGTGAGCTAGCGCCAGGGGGTGAGCAGTTCTTC
J gene: TRBJ1-2; V gene: TRBV30; clone size: NA; D gene: TRBD1; CDR3 protein: CAWSRVQGGVGYTF; CDR3 DNA: TGTGCCTGGAGTCGGGTACAGGGGGGCGTAGGCTACACCTTC
J gene: TRBJ2-7; V gene: TRBV28; clone size: NA; D gene: NA; CDR3 protein: CASSFVQTSYEQYF; CDR3 DNA: TGTGCCAGCAGTTTTGTCCAAACGAGCTACGAGCAGTACTTC
J gene: TRBJ2-7; V gene: TRBV6-5; clone size: NA; D gene: NA; CDR3 protein: CASSPRQVHEQYF; CDR3 DNA: TGTGCCAGCAGCCCCCGACAGGTCCACGAGCAGTACTTC
J gene: TRBJ2-4; V gene: TRBV5-5; clone size: NA; D gene: NA; CDR3 protein: CASSLEGIVNIQYF; CDR3 DNA: TGTGCCAGCAGCTTGGAGGGGATAGTCAACATTCAGTACTTC
J gene: TRBJ2-1; V gene: TRBV7-3; clone size: NA; D gene: TRBD2; CDR3 protein: CASSLRRGLATWNEQFF; CDR3 DNA: TGTGCCAGCAGCTTAAGGAGGGGACTAGCAACATGGAATGAGCAGTTCTTC
J gene: TRBJ2-7; V gene: TRBV7-6; clone size: once; D gene: TRBD1; CDR3 protein: CASSSYGQGAYEQYF; CDR3 DNA: TGTGCCAGCAGCTCCTACGGACAGGGGGCCTACGAGCAGTACTTC
J gene: TRBJ2-3; V gene: TRBV9; clone size: NA; D gene: NA; CDR3 protein: CASSVGSTDTQYF; CDR3 DNA: TGTGCCAGCAGCGTAGGGTCCACAGATACGCAGTATTTT
J gene: TRBJ2-4; V gene: TRBV5-1; clone size: NA; D gene: TRBD1; CDR3 protein: CASSPDPGGAKNIQYF; CDR3 DNA: TGCGCCAGCAGTCCGGACCCAGGGGGAGCCAAAAACATTCAGTACTTC
J gene: TRBJ2-2; V gene: TRBV7-3; clone size: NA; D gene: NA; CDR3 protein: CASSLTPQGNTGELFF; CDR3 DNA: TGTGCCAGCAGCTTAACCCCACAGGGGAACACCGGGGAGCTGTTTTTT
J gene: TRBJ1-4; V gene: TRBV18; clone size: once; D gene: NA; CDR3 protein: CASSTALNEKLFF; CDR3 DNA: TGTGCCAGTTCAACGGCCCTTAATGAAAAACTGTTTTTT
J gene: TRBJ2-3; V gene: TRBV5-4; clone size: NA; D gene: TRBD2; CDR3 protein: CASSLGTSGRADTQYF; CDR3 DNA: TGTGCCAGCAGCTTGGGGACTAGCGGGAGAGCAGATACGCAGTATTTT
J gene: TRBJ1-2; V gene: TRBV5-4; clone size: NA; D gene: NA; CDR3 protein: CASTSGADRYGYTF; CDR3 DNA: TGTGCCAGCACCTCAGGGGCGGATAGATATGGCTACACCTTC
J gene: TRBJ1-1; V gene: TRBV9; clone size: NA; D gene: NA; CDR3 protein: CASSAGVGGVTEAFF; CDR3 DNA: TGTGCCAGCAGCGCCGGGGTGGGTGGGGTCACTGAAGCTTTCTTT
J gene: TRBJ1-1; V gene: TRBV30; clone size: NA; D gene: NA; CDR3 protein: CAWGRGNTEAFF; CDR3 DNA: TGTGCCTGGGGAAGGGGGAACACTGAAGCTTTCTTT
J gene: TRBJ2-7; V gene: TRBV7-9; clone size: NA; D gene: NA; CDR3 protein: CASSLGGETYEQYF; CDR3 DNA: TGTGCCAGCAGCTTAGGAGGGGAAACCTACGAGCAGTACTTC
J gene: TRBJ2-3; V gene: TRBV19; clone size: NA; D gene: NA; CDR3 protein: CASKRRSTDTQYF; CDR3 DNA: TGTGCCAGTAAAAGACGGAGCACAGATACGCAGTATTTT
J gene: TRBJ1-1; V gene: TRBV30; clone size: NA; D gene: NA; CDR3 protein: CAWSAPGTEAFF; CDR3 DNA: TGTGCCTGGAGTGCCCCGGGGACTGAAGCTTTCTTT
J gene: TRBJ2-2; V gene: TRBV14; clone size: NA; D gene: NA; CDR3 protein: CASSQVWGGNTGELFF; CDR3 DNA: TGTGCCAGCAGCCAAGTGTGGGGAGGGAACACCGGGGAGCTGTTTTTT
J gene: TRBJ1-3; V gene: TRBV28; clone size: NA; D gene: NA; CDR3 protein: CASIPRGAGNTIYF; CDR3 DNA: TGTGCCAGCATCCCCAGGGGCGCCGGAAACACCATATATTTT